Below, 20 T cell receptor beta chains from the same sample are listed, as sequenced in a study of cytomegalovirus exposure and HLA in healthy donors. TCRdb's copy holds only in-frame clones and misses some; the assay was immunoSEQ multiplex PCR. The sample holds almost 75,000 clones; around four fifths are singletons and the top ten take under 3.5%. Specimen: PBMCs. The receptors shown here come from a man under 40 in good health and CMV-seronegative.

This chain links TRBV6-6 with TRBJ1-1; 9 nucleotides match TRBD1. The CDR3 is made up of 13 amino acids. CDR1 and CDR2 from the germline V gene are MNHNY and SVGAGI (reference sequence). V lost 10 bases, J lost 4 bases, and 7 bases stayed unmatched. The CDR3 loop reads CATRDRVFTEAFF. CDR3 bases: TGTGCCACCCGGGACAGGGTCTTCACTGAAGCTTTCTTT.

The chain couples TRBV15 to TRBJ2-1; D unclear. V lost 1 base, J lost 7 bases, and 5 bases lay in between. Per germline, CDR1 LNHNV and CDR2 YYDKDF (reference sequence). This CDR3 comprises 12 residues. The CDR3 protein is CATSRVGNEQFF. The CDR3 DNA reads TGTGCCACCAGCAGAGTCGGGAATGAGCAGTTCTTC.

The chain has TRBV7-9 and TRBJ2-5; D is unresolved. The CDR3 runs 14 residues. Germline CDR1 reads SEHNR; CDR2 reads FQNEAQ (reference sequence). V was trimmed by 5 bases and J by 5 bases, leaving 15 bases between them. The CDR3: CASSPQSARETQYF. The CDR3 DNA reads TGTGCCAGCAGCCCACAGTCAGCTCGGGAGACCCAGTACTTC.

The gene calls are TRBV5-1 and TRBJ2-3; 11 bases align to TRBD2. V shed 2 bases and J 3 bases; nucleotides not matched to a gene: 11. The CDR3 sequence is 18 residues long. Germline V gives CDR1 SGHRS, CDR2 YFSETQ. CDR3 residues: CASSFGGLAGGTTDTQYF. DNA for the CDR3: TGCGCCAGCAGCTTTGGTGGCCTAGCGGGAGGAACGACAGATACGCAGTATTTT.

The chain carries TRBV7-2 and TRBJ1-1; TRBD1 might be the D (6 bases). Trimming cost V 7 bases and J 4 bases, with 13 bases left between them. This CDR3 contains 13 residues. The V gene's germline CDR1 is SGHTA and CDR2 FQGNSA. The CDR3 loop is CASKTQGSTEAFF. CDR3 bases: TGTGCCAGCAAAACTCAGGGGAGCACTGAAGCTTTCTTT.

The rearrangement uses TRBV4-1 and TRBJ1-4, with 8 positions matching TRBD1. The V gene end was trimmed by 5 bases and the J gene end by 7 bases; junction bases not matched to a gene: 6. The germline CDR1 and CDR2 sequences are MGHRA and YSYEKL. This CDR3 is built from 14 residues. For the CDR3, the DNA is TGCGCCAGCAGCGGCAGGGGGCAGGGTGAAAAACTGTTTTTT. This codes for CASSGRGQGEKLFF.

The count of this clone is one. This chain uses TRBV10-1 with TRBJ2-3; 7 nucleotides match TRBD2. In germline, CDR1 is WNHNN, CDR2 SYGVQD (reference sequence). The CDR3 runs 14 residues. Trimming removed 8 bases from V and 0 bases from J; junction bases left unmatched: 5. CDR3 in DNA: TGCGCCAGCGAACTAGCGCTGAGCACAGATACGCAGTATTTT. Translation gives CASELALSTDTQYF.

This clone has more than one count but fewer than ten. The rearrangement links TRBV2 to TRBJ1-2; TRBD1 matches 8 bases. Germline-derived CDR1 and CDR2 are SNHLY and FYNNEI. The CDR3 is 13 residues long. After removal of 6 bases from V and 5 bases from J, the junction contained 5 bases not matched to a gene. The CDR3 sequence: CASRIQGGYGYTF. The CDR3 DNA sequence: TGTGCCAGCAGGATACAGGGGGGGTATGGCTACACCTTC.

Written as DNA, the CDR3 is TGCGCCAGCAGCCCCATCGGGGTCAAGCGAACTGAAGCTTTCTTT. Encoded protein: CASSPIGVKRTEAFF. The chain uses TRBV4-1 and TRBJ1-1, with no clear D. Trimming took off 4 bases at V and 5 bases at J, with 17 bases between the two ends. The CDR3 has 15 amino acids. CDR1 and CDR2 (germline): MGHRA, YSYEKL.

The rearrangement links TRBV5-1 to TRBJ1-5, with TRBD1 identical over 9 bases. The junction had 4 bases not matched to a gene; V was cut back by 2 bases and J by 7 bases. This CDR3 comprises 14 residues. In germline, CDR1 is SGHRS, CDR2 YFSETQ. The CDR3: CASSFTGGQQPQHF. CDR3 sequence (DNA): TGCGCCAGCAGCTTTACAGGGGGCCAGCAGCCCCAGCATTTT.

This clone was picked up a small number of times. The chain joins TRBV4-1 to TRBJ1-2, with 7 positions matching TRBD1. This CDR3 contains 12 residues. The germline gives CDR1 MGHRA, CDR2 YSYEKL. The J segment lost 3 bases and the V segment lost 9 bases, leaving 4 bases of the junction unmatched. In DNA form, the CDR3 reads TGCGCCAGTCTGGGACAGCACTATGGCTACACCTTC. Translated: CASLGQHYGYTF.

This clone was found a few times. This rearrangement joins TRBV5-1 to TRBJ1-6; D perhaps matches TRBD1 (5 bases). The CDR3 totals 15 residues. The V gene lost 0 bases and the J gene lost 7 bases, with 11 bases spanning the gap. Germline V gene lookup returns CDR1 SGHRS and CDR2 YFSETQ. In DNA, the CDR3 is TGCGCCAGCAGCTTGGCCCCGTCAGGGAATTCACCCCTCCACTTT. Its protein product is CASSLAPSGNSPLHF. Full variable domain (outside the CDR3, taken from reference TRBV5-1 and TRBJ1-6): KAGVTQTPRYLIKTRGQQVTLSCSPISGHRSVSWYQQTPGQGLQFLFEYFSETQRNKGNFPGRFSGRQFSNSRSEMNVSTLELGDSALYLCASSLAPSGNSPLHFGNGTRLTVT.

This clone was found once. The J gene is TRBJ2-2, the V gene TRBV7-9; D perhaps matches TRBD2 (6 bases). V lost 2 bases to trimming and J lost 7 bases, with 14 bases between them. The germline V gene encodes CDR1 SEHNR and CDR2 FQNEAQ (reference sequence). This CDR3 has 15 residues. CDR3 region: CASSLLGGPGGELFF. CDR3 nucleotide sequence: TGTGCCAGCAGCTTACTCGGAGGGCCCGGCGGGGAGCTGTTTTTT. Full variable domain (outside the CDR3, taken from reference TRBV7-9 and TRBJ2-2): DTGVSQNPRHKITKRGQNVTFRCDPISEHNRLYWYRQTLGQGPEFLTYFQNEAQLEKSRLLSDRFSAERPKGSFSTLEIQRTEQGDSAMYLCASSLLGGPGGELFFGEGSRLTVL.

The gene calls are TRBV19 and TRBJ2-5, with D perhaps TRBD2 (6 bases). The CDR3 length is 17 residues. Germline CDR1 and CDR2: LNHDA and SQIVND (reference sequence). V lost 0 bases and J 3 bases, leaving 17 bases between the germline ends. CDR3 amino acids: CASSIDLEGGGEETQYF. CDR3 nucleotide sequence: TGTGCCAGTAGTATAGATCTCGAGGGTGGCGGGGAAGAGACCCAGTACTTC.

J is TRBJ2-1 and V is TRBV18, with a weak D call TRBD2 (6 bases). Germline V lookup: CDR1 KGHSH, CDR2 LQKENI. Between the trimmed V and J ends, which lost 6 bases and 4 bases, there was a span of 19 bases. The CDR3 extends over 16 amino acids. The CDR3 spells CASSLRGGGRYNEQFF. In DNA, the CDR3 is TGTGCCAGCTCTCTCCGAGGTGGGGGGAGGTACAATGAGCAGTTCTTC.

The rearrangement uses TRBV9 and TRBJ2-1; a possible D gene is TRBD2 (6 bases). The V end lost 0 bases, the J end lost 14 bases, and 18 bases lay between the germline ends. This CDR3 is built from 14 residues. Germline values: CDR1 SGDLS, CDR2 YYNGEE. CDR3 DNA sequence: TGTGCCAGCAGCGTAGGAGGGAGGTCGTCTAAGGAGTTCTTC. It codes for CASSVGGRSSKEFF.

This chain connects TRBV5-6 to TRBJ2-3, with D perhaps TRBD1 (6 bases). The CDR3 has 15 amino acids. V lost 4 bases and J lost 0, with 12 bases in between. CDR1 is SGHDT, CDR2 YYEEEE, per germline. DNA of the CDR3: TGTGCCAGCAGCCCGACAGGCTATAGCACAGATACGCAGTATTTT. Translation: CASSPTGYSTDTQYF.

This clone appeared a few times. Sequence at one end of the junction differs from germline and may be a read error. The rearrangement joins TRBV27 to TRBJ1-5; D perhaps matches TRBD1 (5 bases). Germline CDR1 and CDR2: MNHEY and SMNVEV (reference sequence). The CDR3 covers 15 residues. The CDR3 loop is CASSPGGLSTQPQHF. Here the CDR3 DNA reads TGTGCCAGCAGCCCCGGGGGGTTAAGCACTCAGCCCCAGCATTTT.

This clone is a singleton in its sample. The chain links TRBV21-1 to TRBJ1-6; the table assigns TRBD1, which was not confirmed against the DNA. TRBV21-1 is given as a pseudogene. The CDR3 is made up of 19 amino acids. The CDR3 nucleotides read TGTGCCAGCAGCAAACAAGAGGGGGTATCGGGTTCCTATAATTCACCCCTCCACTTT. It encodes CASSKQEGVSGSYNSPLHF.

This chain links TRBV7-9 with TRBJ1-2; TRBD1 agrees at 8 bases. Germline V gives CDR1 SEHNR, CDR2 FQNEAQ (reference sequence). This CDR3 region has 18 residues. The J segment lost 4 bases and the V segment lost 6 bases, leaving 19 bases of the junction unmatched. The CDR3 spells CASSFTPGQARVGYGYTF. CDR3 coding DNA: TGTGCCAGCAGTTTTACACCGGGACAGGCTCGGGTGGGCTATGGCTACACCTTC.